The T cell receptor (beta chain) described here comes from a study of shared clonotypes between healthy human individuals. The repertoire was sequenced with immunoSEQ multiplex PCR; TCRdb's copy has only in-frame clones and lacks some. The sample lists over a million clones; roughly 97% were seen once. V was cut by 0 bases and J by 4 bases, with 9 bases left in between. Per the germline V gene, CDR1 is SGHRS and CDR2 is YFSETQ. This CDR3 is 14 amino acids long. V and J are TRBV5-1 and TRBJ2-3; D is perhaps TRBD1 (5 bases). The TCR originated in a man aged 25 to 45 in good health. Material for sequencing was naive CD4+ T cells sorted from blood. Subset given: CD45RA+ positively selected. The CDR3 spells CASSLDSGPDTQYF. In DNA, the CDR3 is TGCGCCAGCAGCTTGGATTCAGGGCCAGATACGCAGTATTTT.